This T cell receptor beta chain stems from a study of blood T cell repertoires in COVID-19. Across the whole study: There were acute and convalescent COVID-19 samples, and they came from the United States, Italy and Spain. Nucleic acid was either cDNA or gDNA, and it came from T cells, B-cell-depleted T cells, or PBMCs.

TCRdb's table, derived via immunoSEQ multiplex PCR, lists solely in-frame clones and lacks some. The sample has roughly 230,000 clones; 84% are singletons. Sequenced input: peripheral blood. This TCR was recovered from a man between 50 and 59 years old with acute or convalescent COVID-19.

CDR3 protein: CAALTGMGTEAFF. In DNA, the CDR3 is TGTGCCGCCCTGACAGGGATGGGCACTGAAGCTTTCTTT. The V call is TRBV30, the J call TRBJ1-1; 7 bases match TRBD1. J was trimmed by 4 bases and V by 8 bases; bases with no gene match: 10. CDR1 is GTSNPN and CDR2 is SVGIG in the germline V gene (reference sequence). The CDR3 covers 13 residues.